Detailed here is one T cell receptor (beta chain). Its antigen is unidentified. The data derive from a study of T cells in Graves' hyperthyroidism and ophthalmopathy. Study-level information: Before treatment of any kind, peripheral blood was taken at initial diagnosis. Findings and limits, study-wide: Most thyroid-expanded clonotypes above 0.001 were also found in blood.

Germline V gene data show CDR1 as MGHRA and CDR2 as YSYEKL. V was pared by 3 bases and J by 2 bases, with 8 bases of the junction left unmatched. The CDR3 contains 16 residues. Participants, patients aged 18 to 65, had newly diagnosed hyperthyroidism with a duration under 2 months. Diagnosis relied on clinical symptoms, serum thyroxine and TRAb, thyroid ultrasound and orbital computed tomography. Regions amplified from RNA transcripts were the TCR beta CDR3 regions. Carried out on the TCR CDR3, a first-round RT-PCR used the HTBI primer set. In TCRdb, the multiplex PCR reads were re-called with MiXCR into one record per CDR3 protein. The profile covers some 460,000 distinct CDR3 sequences, with 15% to 17% appearing a single time and just under 8% taken by the ten largest.

The rearrangement joins TRBV4-1 to TRBJ2-3; 7 nucleotides line up with TRBD1. Sequencing input: blood. The sequence came from a woman between 18 and 29 years old with Graves' hyperthyroidism. The CDR3 DNA is TGCGCCAGCAGCCAGGCCGGGACAGCCTACACAGATACGCAGTATTTT. This sequence encodes CASSQAGTAYTDTQYF.